The 14 T cell receptor beta chains reported below all come from one sample, sequenced in a study of patients and donors after allogeneic stem cell transplantation (dated by TCRdb to the early 2020s). Receptor libraries were prepared by RT-PCR. The listed sequencing device is NextSeq 550. TCRdb redid the processing of the public reads, applying fastp at Q25 and MiXCR, and retained in-frame beta chains. Identical CDR3 proteins give one entry, which carries the most common genes and DNA. A total of roughly 230,000 distinct CDR3 sequences appear in this sample, 12% to 15% of them only once. 11% of the sample is in the top ten clones. Sequenced: blood, either unsorted or a sorted T cell fraction (not recorded which). The receptor set was obtained from a human donor who was either an allogeneic HSCT recipient or a stem cell or donor lymphocyte infusion donor (not recorded which). It is not recorded whose cells these are; they may come from a transplant donor.

This clonotype was seen a handful of times. This sequence joins TRBV7-2 and TRBJ2-1; TRBD1 is a possible D gene (5 bases). The CDR3 covers 13 residues. CDR1 is SGHTA, CDR2 FQGNSA, per germline. Trimming cost V 6 bases and J 4 bases, with 10 bases left between them. CDR3 sequence reads: CASRGRGYNEQFF. CDR3 nucleotide sequence: TGTGCCAGCAGGGGTAGGGGATACAATGAGCAGTTCTTC. The full variable domain, in which reference TRBV7-2 and TRBJ2-1 provide the parts outside the CDR3, is GAGVSQSPSNKVTEKGKDVELRCDPISGHTALYWYRQSLGQGLEFLIYFQGNSAPDKSGLPSDRFSAERTGGSVSTLTIQRTQQEDSAVYLCASRGRGYNEQFFGPGTRLTVL.

V usage is TRBV20-1 and J usage is TRBJ2-1; 8 bases fit TRBD2. Germline lookup yields CDR1 DFQATT and CDR2 SNEGSKA (reference sequence). This CDR3 comprises 14 residues. Trimming at V came to 6 bases and at J to 3 bases, leaving 7 bases not matched to a gene. The chain's CDR3 is CSAPREGVYNEQFF. DNA for the CDR3: TGCAGTGCGCCCCGGGAGGGGGTCTACAATGAGCAGTTCTTC.

This clonotype was detected ten times or more. V gene TRBV4-1 combines with J gene TRBJ2-4; 8 bases line up with TRBD2. The CDR3 sequence is 17 residues long. Germline CDR1 is MGHRA and CDR2 is YSYEKL. V dropped 0 bases and J dropped 4; count of bases not matched to a gene: 8. The CDR3: CASSQDTGASGKNIQYF. The DNA of the CDR3 is TGCGCCAGCAGCCAAGATACTGGGGCTAGCGGGAAAAACATTCAGTACTTC.

This clonotype has ten or more counts. V is TRBV3-1 and J is TRBJ2-7; 12 bases agree with TRBD2. Germline V lookup: CDR1 LGHDT, CDR2 YNNKEL (reference sequence). The CDR3 length is 15 residues. Trimming at V came to 2 bases and at J to 6 bases, leaving 5 bases not matched to a gene. For the CDR3, the DNA is TGTGCCAGCAGCCAACCGACTAGCGGGAGCAGCGAGCAGTACTTC. Its translation is CASSQPTSGSSEQYF.

In this sample, this clonotype turned up a few times. The chain couples TRBV10-3 to TRBJ2-1, with D unresolved. The germline V gene has CDR1 ENHRY and CDR2 SYGVKD. The CDR3 extends over 14 amino acids. V was clipped by 6 bases and J by 8 bases, with 17 bases between them. CDR3 nucleotide sequence: TGTGCCATCAGCGTAGCATCGCTTCTCGATGAGCAGTTCTTC. It translates to CAISVASLLDEQFF.

This chain links TRBV19 with TRBJ2-1; 7 bases align to TRBD2. The V segment lost 6 bases and the J segment 6 bases; nucleotides outside the gene matches: 8. Germline CDR1 reads LNHDA; CDR2 reads SQIVND (reference sequence). CDR3 length: 14 residues. Here the CDR3 reads CASRIGGSSNEQFF. The CDR3, as DNA: TGTGCCAGTAGGATTGGCGGGAGTTCCAATGAGCAGTTCTTC.

The sample holds a few counts of this clonotype. The V and J genes are TRBV29-1 and TRBJ1-5, with TRBD1 identical over 7 bases. The CDR3 loop spans 16 amino acids. Germline lookup yields CDR1 SQVTM and CDR2 ANQGSEA. Trimming removed 4 bases from V and 5 bases from J; junction bases left unmatched: 14. DNA for the CDR3: TGCAGCGTTGGAGGAACGGTGGAGGGGGCGCATCAGCCCCAGCATTTT. Amino acid sequence: CSVGGTVEGAHQPQHF.

The chain carries TRBV2 and TRBJ1-6; 7 bases match TRBD1. The CDR3 consists of 14 residues. Germline assignment: CDR1 SNHLY and CDR2 FYNNEI. With V trimmed by 6 bases and J by 7 bases, 6 bases remained unmatched. The DNA of the CDR3 is TGTGCCAGCAGGGGGACAGCGCCGAATTCACCCCTCCACTTT. This translates into CASRGTAPNSPLHF.

The V call is TRBV6-2 or TRBV6-3, the J call TRBJ2-1; the match to TRBD2 covers 8 bases. Germline CDR1 is MNHEY and CDR2 is SVGEGT. V trimming: 4 bases; J trimming: 6 bases; junction bases outside the gene matches: 8. This CDR3 has 15 amino acids. CDR3 protein: CASSFEGSGSNEQFF. In DNA form, the CDR3 reads TGTGCCAGCAGTTTCGAGGGAAGCGGGAGCAATGAGCAGTTCTTC.

This clonotype came up many times. The rearrangement joins TRBV4-1 to TRBJ2-7; D is possibly TRBD1 (6 bases). This CDR3 has 16 amino acids. V dropped 1 base and J dropped 2 bases, with 15 bases sitting between them. Germline V gene lookup returns CDR1 MGHRA and CDR2 YSYEKL. CDR3 residues: CASSQGAEKGAYEQYF. CDR3 coding DNA: TGCGCCAGCAGCCAAGGTGCTGAGAAGGGGGCCTACGAGCAGTACTTC.

The DNA of the CDR3 is TGTGCCAGCAGCTTATCCTGGACTAGCGCGTATACGCAGTATTTT. It codes for CASSLSWTSAYTQYF. The chain joins TRBV7-2 to TRBJ2-3, with 9 bases that match TRBD2. There are 15 residues in the CDR3. V gave up 2 bases and J gave up 7 bases; unmatched junction bases: 7. The germline CDR1 and CDR2 sequences are SGHTA and FQGNSA.

On this clonotype: An end of the junction differs from the germline gene, which may be a read error. The V gene is TRBV5-6, the J gene TRBJ2-7; the match to TRBD1 covers 8 bases. The CDR3 loop spans 14 amino acids. Looked up from germline, CDR1 is SGHDT and CDR2 is YYEEEE. The CDR3, as DNA: TGTGCCAGCAGCTTGGGGACAGGGTCGCACGAGCAGTCCTTC. Translating gives CASSLGTGSHEQSF.

This clonotype occurred many times. In nucleotides, the CDR3 is TGCGCCAGCAGCTTGGGATGGGGAAGTGAAGCTTTCTTT. It codes for CASSLGWGSEAFF. The chain combines TRBV5-1 with TRBJ1-1; the D is unclear. Per germline, CDR1 SGHRS and CDR2 YFSETQ. There are 13 residues in the CDR3. Trimming stripped 0 bases from V and 7 bases from J, with 10 bases between.

The chain carries TRBV5-4 and TRBJ2-1; D is unresolved. This CDR3 spans 14 amino acids. The ends were cut back, 4 bases at V and 6 bases at J, with 14 bases in the middle. Germline lookup yields CDR1 SGHNT and CDR2 YYREEE (reference sequence). The CDR3 loop is CASSLQEFINEQFF. The CDR3 bases are TGTGCCAGCAGCCTACAAGAATTTATCAATGAGCAGTTCTTC.